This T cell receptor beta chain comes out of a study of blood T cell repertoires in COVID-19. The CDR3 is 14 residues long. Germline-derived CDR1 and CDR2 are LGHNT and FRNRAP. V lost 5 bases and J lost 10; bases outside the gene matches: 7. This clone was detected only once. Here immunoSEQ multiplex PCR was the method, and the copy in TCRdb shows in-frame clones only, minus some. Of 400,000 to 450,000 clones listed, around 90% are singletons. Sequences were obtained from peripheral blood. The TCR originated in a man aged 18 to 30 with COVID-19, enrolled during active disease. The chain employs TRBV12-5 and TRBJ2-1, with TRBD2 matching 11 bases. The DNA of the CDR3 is TGTGCTAGTGGTCTGACTAGCGGGACTTTGGAGCAGTTCTTC. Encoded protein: CASGLTSGTLEQFF.